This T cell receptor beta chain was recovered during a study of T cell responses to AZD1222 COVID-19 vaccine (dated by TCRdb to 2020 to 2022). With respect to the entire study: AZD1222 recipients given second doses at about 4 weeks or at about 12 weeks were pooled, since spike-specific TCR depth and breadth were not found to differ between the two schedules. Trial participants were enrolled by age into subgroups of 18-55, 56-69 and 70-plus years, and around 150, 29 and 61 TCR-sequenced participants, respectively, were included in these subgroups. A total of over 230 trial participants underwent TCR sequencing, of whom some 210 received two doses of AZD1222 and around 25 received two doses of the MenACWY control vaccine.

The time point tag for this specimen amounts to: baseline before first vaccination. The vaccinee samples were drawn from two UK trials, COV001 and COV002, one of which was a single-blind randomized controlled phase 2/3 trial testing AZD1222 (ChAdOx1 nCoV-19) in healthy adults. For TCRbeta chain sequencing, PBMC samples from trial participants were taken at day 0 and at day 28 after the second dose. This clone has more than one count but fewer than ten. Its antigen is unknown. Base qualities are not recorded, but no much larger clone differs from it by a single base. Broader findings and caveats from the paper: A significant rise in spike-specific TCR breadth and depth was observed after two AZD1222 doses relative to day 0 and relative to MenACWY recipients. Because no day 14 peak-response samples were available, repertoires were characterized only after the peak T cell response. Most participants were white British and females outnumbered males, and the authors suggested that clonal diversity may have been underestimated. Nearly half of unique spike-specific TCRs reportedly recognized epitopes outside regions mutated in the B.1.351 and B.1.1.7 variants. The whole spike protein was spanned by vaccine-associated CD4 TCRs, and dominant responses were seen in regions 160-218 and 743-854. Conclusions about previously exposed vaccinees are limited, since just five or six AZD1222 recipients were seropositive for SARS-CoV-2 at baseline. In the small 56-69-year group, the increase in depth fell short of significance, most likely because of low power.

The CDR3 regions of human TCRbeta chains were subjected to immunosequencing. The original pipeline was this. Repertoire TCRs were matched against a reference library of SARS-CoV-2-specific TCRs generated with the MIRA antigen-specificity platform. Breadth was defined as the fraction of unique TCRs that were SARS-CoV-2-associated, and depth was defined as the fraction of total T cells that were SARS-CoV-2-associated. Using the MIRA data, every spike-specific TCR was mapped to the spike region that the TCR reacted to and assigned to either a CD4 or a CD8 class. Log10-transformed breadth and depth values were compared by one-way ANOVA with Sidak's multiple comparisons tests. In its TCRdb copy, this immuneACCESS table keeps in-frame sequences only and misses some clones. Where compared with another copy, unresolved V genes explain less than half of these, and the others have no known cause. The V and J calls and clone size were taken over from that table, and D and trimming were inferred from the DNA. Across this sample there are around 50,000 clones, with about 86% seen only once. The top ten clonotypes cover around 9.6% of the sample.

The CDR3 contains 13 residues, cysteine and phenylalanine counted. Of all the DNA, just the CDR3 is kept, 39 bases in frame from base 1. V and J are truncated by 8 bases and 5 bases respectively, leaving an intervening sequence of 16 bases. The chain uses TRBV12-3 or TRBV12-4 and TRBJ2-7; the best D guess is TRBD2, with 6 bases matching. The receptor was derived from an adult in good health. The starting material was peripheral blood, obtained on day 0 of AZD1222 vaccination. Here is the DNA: TGTGCCAGCGGAGGGTGGAGTGGGAACGAGCAGTACTTC. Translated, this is CASGGWSGNEQYF.